Listed below are T cell receptor beta chains from one sample, sequenced in a study of cytomegalovirus exposure and HLA in healthy donors. Method: immunoSEQ multiplex PCR; TCRdb's copy keeps in-frame clones and lacks some. Reported are some 140,000 clones; the ten largest clones contain 1.5% to 1.7%. Sequencing was performed on PBMCs. Every receptor here comes from a woman between 35 and 50 years old in good health and CMV-seronegative. Each CDR3 is given with its conserved first and last residue. D genes are given only for firm matches.

length: 18
J: TRBJ2-2
V: TRBV7-9
D: -
CDR3: CASSFPTLQVQNTGELFF
DNA: TGTGCCAGCAGCTTTCCCACTCTACAGGTTCAGAACACCGGGGAGCTGTTTTTT

length: 14
J: TRBJ1-2
V: TRBV28
D: TRBD1
CDR3: CASSFPGTGGGYTF
DNA: TGTGCCAGCAGTTTCCCCGGGACAGGGGGTGGCTACACCTTC

length: 14
J: TRBJ2-3
V: TRBV2
D: -
CDR3: CASRPASAVDTQYF
DNA: TGTGCCAGCAGGCCAGCCAGCGCGGTAGATACGCAGTATTTT

length: 11
J: TRBJ2-2
V: TRBV6-1
D: -
CDR3: CASSPGAQLFF
DNA: TGTGCCAGCAGCCCAGGGGCCCAGCTGTTTTTT

length: 16
J: TRBJ1-5
V: TRBV19
D: -
CDR3: CASSILPLRGDQPQHF
DNA: TGTGCCAGTAGTATACTTCCCCTCAGGGGTGACCAGCCCCAGCATTTT

length: 15
J: TRBJ1-1
V: TRBV18
D: -
CDR3: CASSLNGGTNTEAFF
DNA: TGTGCCAGCTCACTGAACGGGGGTACGAACACTGAAGCTTTCTTT

length: 14
J: TRBJ1-5
V: TRBV6-6
D: TRBD1
CDR3: CASRATGGNQPQHF
DNA: TGTGCCAGCAGAGCGACAGGGGGCAATCAGCCCCAGCATTTT

length: 15
J: TRBJ2-3
V: TRBV5-1
D: -
CDR3: CASSFFGGGRDTQYF
DNA: TGCGCCAGCAGCTTTTTCGGGGGAGGTCGGGATACGCAGTATTTT

length: 16
J: TRBJ1-2
V: TRBV7-9
D: TRBD1
CDR3: CASSLGAHGRGQDYTF
DNA: TGTGCCAGCAGCTTAGGGGCACATGGCAGGGGGCAGGACTACACCTTC

length: 15
J: TRBJ1-4
V: TRBV19
D: -
CDR3: CASSIWARVEEKLFF
DNA: TGTGCCAGTAGTATATGGGCCAGGGTCGAAGAAAAACTGTTTTTT

length: 16
J: TRBJ1-6
V: TRBV2
D: TRBD1
CDR3: CATHDRESSYNSPLHF
DNA: TGTGCCACCCACGACAGGGAGAGCTCCTATAATTCACCCCTCCACTTT

length: 16
J: TRBJ1-5
V: TRBV7-2
D: -
CDR3: CASSPESTQPGQPQHF
DNA: TGTGCCAGCAGCCCAGAATCGACCCAACCGGGTCAGCCCCAGCATTTT

length: 14
J: TRBJ1-6
V: TRBV9
D: TRBD1
CDR3: CASSPRTGDSPLHF
DNA: TGTGCCAGCAGCCCCAGGACAGGGGATTCACCCCTCCACTTT

length: 14
J: TRBJ2-2
V: TRBV19
D: -
CDR3: CASNPQGFSGELFF
DNA: TGTGCCAGTAACCCCCAGGGCTTCAGCGGGGAGCTGTTTTTT

length: 14
J: TRBJ2-2
V: TRBV6-6
D: -
CDR3: CASISSGNTGELFF
DNA: TGTGCCAGCATAAGTAGCGGTAACACCGGGGAGCTGTTTTTT

length: 14
J: TRBJ1-3
V: TRBV7-2
D: TRBD1
CDR3: CASSRTGAGNTIYF
DNA: TGTGCCAGCAGTCGGACAGGGGCCGGAAACACCATATATTTT

length: 12
J: TRBJ1-6
V: TRBV7-3
D: -
CDR3: CASSLIGGPLHF
DNA: TGTGCCAGCAGCTTAATAGGGGGTCCCCTCCACTTT

length: 17
J: TRBJ2-2
V: TRBV28
D: TRBD2
CDR3: CASSSTTSGGFTGELFF
DNA: TGTGCCAGCAGTTCGACGACTAGCGGGGGATTCACCGGGGAGCTGTTTTTT

length: 15
J: TRBJ2-2
V: TRBV7-2
D: TRBD1
CDR3: CASSLGTGNTGELFF
DNA: TGTGCCAGCAGCTTAGGGACAGGGAACACCGGGGAGCTGTTTTTT

length: 13
J: TRBJ2-1
V: TRBV19
D: -
CDR3: CASRENSYNEQFF
DNA: TGTGCCAGTCGTGAGAACTCCTACAATGAGCAGTTCTTC

length: 13
J: TRBJ2-1
V: TRBV11-3
D: -
CDR3: CASSLEGSNEQFF
DNA: TGTGCCAGCAGCTTAGAGGGGAGTAATGAGCAGTTCTTC

length: 13
J: TRBJ2-6
V: TRBV29-1
D: -
CDR3: CSAMSSGANVLTF
DNA: TGCAGCGCAATGAGTTCTGGGGCCAACGTCCTGACTTTC

length: 16
J: TRBJ2-6
V: TRBV11-2
D: TRBD1
CDR3: CASSLGQGFGANVLTF
DNA: TGTGCCAGCAGCCTGGGACAGGGTTTTGGGGCCAACGTCCTGACTTTC

length: 15
J: TRBJ2-3
V: TRBV5-1
D: TRBD2
CDR3: CASRKTSGGPDTQYF
DNA: TGCGCCAGCAGGAAGACTAGCGGGGGACCAGATACGCAGTATTTT

length: 13
J: TRBJ1-5
V: TRBV5-6
D: -
CDR3: CASSLAQNQPQHF
DNA: TGTGCCAGCAGCTTGGCACAGAATCAGCCCCAGCATTTT

length: 16
J: TRBJ2-4
V: TRBV10-2
D: -
CDR3: CASSLSTGLAKNIQYF
DNA: TGCGCCAGCAGCCTTTCGACAGGCTTAGCCAAAAACATTCAGTACTTC

length: 17
J: TRBJ2-2
V: TRBV11-2
D: TRBD1
CDR3: CASSLDPRQGSTGELFF
DNA: TGTGCCAGCAGCTTAGACCCTCGACAGGGGAGCACCGGGGAGCTGTTTTTT

length: 17
J: TRBJ2-7
V: TRBV18
D: -
CDR3: CASSPPRTPGKDYEQYF
DNA: TGTGCCAGCTCACCACCCAGAACGCCAGGGAAGGACTACGAGCAGTACTTC

length: 14
J: TRBJ1-2
V: TRBV6-1
D: TRBD1
CDR3: CASTTGVGTYGYTF
DNA: TGTGCCAGCACAACAGGGGTGGGGACCTATGGCTACACCTTC

length: 15
J: TRBJ1-1
V: TRBV5-1
D: -
CDR3: CASSLEGAPATEAFF
DNA: TGCGCCAGCAGCTTGGAAGGGGCCCCAGCCACTGAAGCTTTCTTT

length: 13
J: TRBJ1-6
V: TRBV6-5
D: -
CDR3: CASNRGWGSPLHF
DNA: TGTGCCAGTAATAGGGGATGGGGTTCACCCCTCCACTTT

length: 15
J: TRBJ1-5
V: TRBV4-2
D: -
CDR3: CASSQDLGGNQPQHF
DNA: TGTGCCAGCAGCCAAGATCTAGGGGGCAATCAGCCCCAGCATTTT

length: 17
J: TRBJ2-3
V: TRBV5-1
D: TRBD2
CDR3: CASSARTSGGAGDTQYF
DNA: TGCGCCAGCAGCGCCAGGACTAGCGGGGGGGCTGGAGATACGCAGTATTTT

length: 15
J: TRBJ2-4
V: TRBV7-5
D: -
CDR3: CVRTPRWHAKNIQYF
DNA: TGTGTCAGAACCCCGAGGTGGCACGCCAAAAACATTCAGTACTTC

length: 14
J: TRBJ2-2
V: TRBV29-1
D: TRBD1
CDR3: CSVIRDSYTGELFF
DNA: TGCAGCGTCATCCGGGACAGTTACACCGGGGAGCTGTTTTTT

length: 16
J: TRBJ2-3
V: TRBV5-1
D: -
CDR3: CASSLQTASEGDTQYF
DNA: TGCGCCAGCAGCTTACAAACGGCCTCAGAGGGAGATACGCAGTATTTT

length: 14
J: TRBJ1-1
V: TRBV6-5
D: TRBD1
CDR3: CASSYSRGTGEAFF
DNA: TGTGCCAGCAGTTACTCGAGGGGGACAGGGGAAGCTTTCTTT

length: 13
J: TRBJ1-2
V: TRBV2
D: -
CDR3: CASSATANYGYTF
DNA: TGTGCCAGCAGCGCGACAGCTAACTATGGCTACACCTTC

length: 12
J: TRBJ1-5
V: TRBV7-3
D: -
CDR3: CASSLIPISRHF
DNA: TGTGCCAGCAGCTTAATACCCATATCCAGGCATTTT

length: 15
J: TRBJ2-7
V: TRBV5-8
D: -
CDR3: CASSTLGRRTPEQYF
DNA: TGTGCCAGCAGCACCTTAGGACGTCGGACACCTGAGCAGTACTTC

length: 17
J: TRBJ2-5
V: TRBV7-2
D: TRBD2
CDR3: CASSPPNERGSQETQYF
DNA: TGTGCCAGCAGCCCCCCAAACGAGCGGGGCTCGCAAGAGACCCAGTACTTC

length: 13
J: TRBJ1-5
V: TRBV7-2
D: -
CDR3: CASSTTPGQPQHF
DNA: TGTGCCAGCAGCACTACACCGGGTCAGCCCCAGCATTTT

length: 13
J: TRBJ2-5
V: TRBV2
D: TRBD1
CDR3: CAARQGFMETQYF
DNA: TGTGCCGCCCGACAGGGGTTCATGGAGACCCAGTACTTC

length: 15
J: TRBJ2-5
V: TRBV10-1
D: TRBD1
CDR3: CASSDGQGSRETQYF
DNA: TGCGCCAGCAGTGATGGACAGGGGAGCCGAGAGACCCAGTACTTC

length: 14
J: TRBJ2-5
V: TRBV18
D: -
CDR3: CASSPPSGSETQYF
DNA: TGTGCCAGCTCACCACCATCAGGGTCCGAGACCCAGTACTTC

length: 14
J: TRBJ1-2
V: TRBV6-5
D: TRBD1
CDR3: CASSSIGTGKGYTF
DNA: TGTGCCAGCAGTTCAATTGGGACAGGGAAAGGCTACACCTTC

length: 12
J: TRBJ1-2
V: TRBV2
D: -
CDR3: CASPRGSYGYTF
DNA: TGTGCCAGCCCTAGGGGGTCATATGGCTACACCTTC

length: 16
J: TRBJ1-2
V: TRBV5-1
D: -
CDR3: CASSPGGAGEIYGYTF
DNA: TGCGCCAGCAGCCCGGGAGGGGCAGGAGAGATCTATGGCTACACCTTC

length: 15
J: TRBJ2-5
V: TRBV28
D: TRBD1
CDR3: CASQTRDRSHETQYF
DNA: TGTGCCAGCCAAACCCGGGACAGGTCCCATGAGACCCAGTACTTC

length: 16
J: TRBJ2-1
V: TRBV5-1
D: TRBD1
CDR3: CASSASGTGGFGEQFF
DNA: TGCGCCAGCAGCGCCTCCGGGACAGGGGGTTTCGGTGAGCAGTTCTTC